This T cell receptor beta chain was sequenced during a study of regulatory T cells in long-lasting Graves disease. According to the study, TCR beta libraries were built with iRepertoire HTBI primers and CDR3-region Arm-PCR. Each CDR3 protein gets one entry after TCRdb re-called the multiplex PCR reads with MiXCR. There are about 400,000 distinct CDR3 sequences in the sample; less than 25% occur only once, and less than 25% lies in the top ten. Concerning this clonotype itself: An end of the junction does not agree with germline; a read error may underlie this.

Time point reported: persistent/refractory GD, antithyroid drugs over 5 years with positive TRAb. The authors made the TCR library using RNA they extracted from PBMCs. Germline V gene data show CDR1 as DFQATT and CDR2 as SNEGSKA (reference sequence). The CDR3 spans 15 residues. This TCR came from a female donor with Graves disease. The chain combines TRBV20-1 with TRBJ1-5, with D perhaps matching TRBD1 (6 bases). Sequences were derived from peripheral blood mononuclear cells (PBMCs), sampled when the disease was refractory, from a patient treated with antithyroid drugs. In DNA, the CDR3 is TGCAGTGCCAGAGATAGATGGACGGGACATCAGCCCCAGCGTTTT. It encodes CSARDRWTGHQPQRF.